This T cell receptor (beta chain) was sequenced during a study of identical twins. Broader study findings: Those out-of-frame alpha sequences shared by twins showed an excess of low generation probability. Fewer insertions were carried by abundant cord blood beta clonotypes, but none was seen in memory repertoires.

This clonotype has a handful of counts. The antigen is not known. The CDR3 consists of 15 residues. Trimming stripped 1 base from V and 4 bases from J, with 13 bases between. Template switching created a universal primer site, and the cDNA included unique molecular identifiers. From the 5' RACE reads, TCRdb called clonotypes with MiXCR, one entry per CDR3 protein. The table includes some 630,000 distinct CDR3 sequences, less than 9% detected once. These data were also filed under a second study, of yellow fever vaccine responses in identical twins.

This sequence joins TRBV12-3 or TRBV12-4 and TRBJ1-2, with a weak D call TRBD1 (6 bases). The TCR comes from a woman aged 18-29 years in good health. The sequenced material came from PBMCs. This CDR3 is CASSLVRQDLYGYTF. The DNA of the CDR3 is TGTGCCAGCAGTTTAGTCCGACAGGACCTCTATGGCTACACCTTC.